Below are 13 T cell receptor beta chains sequenced from a single sample in a study of PD-1 blockade in classical Hodgkin lymphoma (dated by TCRdb to the early 2020s). Libraries were made using the immunoSEQ multiplex PCR assay. In its TCRdb copy, this immuneACCESS table keeps in-frame sequences only and misses some clones. Where compared with another copy, unresolved V genes explain less than half of these, and the others have no known cause. The sample table shows roughly 32,000 clones, and 85% to 95% are seen once. The leading ten clones occupy 2% to 2.5% of the sample. In light of the paper, this sample's time point label describes: newly diagnosed, previously untreated cHL patient sample. What was sequenced was peripheral blood mononuclear cells (PBMCs). The receptor source for this set is a human donor with classical Hodgkin lymphoma.

The CDR3 region has the DNA TGTGCCAGCAGTGGGCAGAGCTCCTACAATGAGCAGTTCTTC. Translating gives CASSGQSSYNEQFF. The rearrangement uses TRBV6-1 and TRBJ2-1, with D hard to call. This CDR3 region has 14 residues. The germline V gene encodes CDR1 MNHNS and CDR2 SASEGT. Trimming removed 4 bases from V and 0 bases from J, with 7 bases in between.

The chain employs TRBV6-1 and TRBJ1-1, with 10 bases lining up with TRBD1. The V gene's germline CDR1 is MNHNS and CDR2 SASEGT. The CDR3 is made up of 18 amino acids. J gave up 1 base and V 2 bases, and 10 bases lay outside the gene matches. The DNA of the CDR3 is TGTGCCAGCAGTGAAAACCCTGACAGGGGGCTAGGGAACACTGAAGCTTTCTTT. Its protein is CASSENPDRGLGNTEAFF.

The CDR3 sequence is CASSGIAGVGDTQYF. As DNA, the CDR3 is TGCGCCAGCAGCGGAATAGCGGGAGTTGGAGATACGCAGTATTTT. The V and J genes are TRBV5-1 and TRBJ2-3; 9 bases map to TRBD2. V shed 4 bases and J 5 bases; nucleotides not matched to a gene: 8. Germline assignment: CDR1 SGHRS and CDR2 YFSETQ. This CDR3 is 15 amino acids long.

The chain uses TRBV7-9 and TRBJ1-2; TRBD1 is a possible D gene (6 bases). V lost 5 bases, J lost 3 bases, and 13 bases lay in between. Germline CDR1 is SEHNR and CDR2 is FQNEAQ (reference sequence). The CDR3 runs 14 residues. CDR3 bases: TGTGCCAGCAGCGGAGAGGGGGTCTACTATGGCTACACCTTC. Amino acid sequence: CASSGEGVYYGYTF. Drawing the rest from reference TRBV7-9 and TRBJ1-2, the complete variable domain is DTGVSQNPRHKITKRGQNVTFRCDPISEHNRLYWYRQTLGQGPEFLTYFQNEAQLEKSRLLSDRFSAERPKGSFSTLEIQRTEQGDSAMYLCASSGEGVYYGYTFGSGTRLTVV.

This chain joins TRBV7-9 and TRBJ2-2, with 8 nucleotides matching TRBD2. Germline CDR1 reads SEHNR; CDR2 reads FQNEAQ (reference sequence). The V segment lost 4 bases and the J segment 4 bases; nucleotides outside the gene matches: 8. CDR3 length: 16 amino acids. The CDR3 DNA reads TGTGCCAGCAGCTCCCTCGGGAGGGTGAGCACCGGGGAGCTGTTTTTT. It codes for CASSSLGRVSTGELFF.

Comment on this clone: The junction shows a germline mismatch at one end, possibly a read error. The chain carries TRBV5-1 and TRBJ2-7, with D maybe TRBD1 (6 bases). This CDR3 has 16 amino acids. Germline loops: CDR1 SGHRS, CDR2 YFSETQ. This CDR3 is CAGSLEAGVISYEQYF. The CDR3 coding sequence is TGCGCCGGCAGCTTGGAGGCAGGGGTAATATCCTACGAGCAGTACTTC.

The chain employs TRBV6-1 and TRBJ2-3; TRBD2 agrees at 11 bases. V lost 3 bases and J lost 4; bases outside the gene matches: 3. Per germline, CDR1 MNHNS and CDR2 SASEGT. This CDR3 is built from 15 residues. CDR3 DNA sequence: TGTGCCAGCAGTGATAGCGGGAGGGTTGCAGATACGCAGTATTTT. Protein: CASSDSGRVADTQYF.

The V gene is TRBV5-6, the J gene TRBJ2-1; 9 bases match TRBD2. Per the germline V gene, CDR1 is SGHDT and CDR2 is YYEEEE. V gave up 3 bases and J gave up 4 bases; unmatched junction bases: 11. The length of the CDR3 is 17 residues. The CDR3 DNA follows: TGTGCCAGCAGCTCTGCACCAAGGACTAGCGTATACAATGAGCAGTTCTTC. This codes for CASSSAPRTSVYNEQFF.

The rearrangement uses TRBV10-1 and TRBJ2-7; tentatively, D is TRBD1 (6 bases). This CDR3 spans 15 amino acids. CDR1 and CDR2 (germline): WNHNN, SYGVQD (reference sequence). The V end was cut by 5 bases, the J end by 9 bases, with 23 bases between. The CDR3 loop is CASSFETGSTGVQYF. As DNA, the CDR3 is TGCGCCAGCAGTTTTGAGACAGGTTCGACTGGGGTGCAGTACTTC.

This chain connects TRBV29-1 to TRBJ2-1; D remains ambiguous. CDR1 and CDR2 from the germline V gene are SQVTM and ANQGSEA. Trimming took off 4 bases at V and 10 bases at J, with 14 bases between the two ends. The CDR3 has 12 residues. The CDR3 nucleotides are TGCAGCGTTGCGGCTCGACTCGAAGAGCAGTTCTTC. This sequence encodes CSVAARLEEQFF.

This rearrangement joins TRBV10-3 to TRBJ1-2, with unresolved D. With 0 bases removed from V and 8 bases from J, the gap between germline ends came to 4 bases. The CDR3 runs to 11 residues. Germline CDR1 reads ENHRY; CDR2 reads SYGVKD. CDR3 region: CAISESGGYTF. CDR3 in DNA: TGTGCCATCAGTGAGTCGGGGGGCTACACCTTC.

The chain is built from TRBV2 and TRBJ2-7, with 8 bases that match TRBD2. J was trimmed by 7 bases and V by 3 bases; bases with no gene match: 11. Per the germline V gene, CDR1 is SNHLY and CDR2 is FYNNEI. The CDR3 runs 15 residues. The CDR3 spells CASSDTGTSFREQYF. The CDR3 DNA sequence: TGTGCCAGCAGTGACACCGGGACTAGTTTTCGTGAGCAGTACTTC.

The chain carries TRBV18 and TRBJ2-3, with D unclear. The germline V gene encodes CDR1 KGHSH and CDR2 LQKENI. The CDR3 is 12 residues long. Trimming stripped 2 bases from V and 3 bases from J, with 3 bases between. Written as DNA, the CDR3 is TGTGCCAGCTCACCAGGAACAGATACGCAGTATTTT. Protein product: CASSPGTDTQYF.